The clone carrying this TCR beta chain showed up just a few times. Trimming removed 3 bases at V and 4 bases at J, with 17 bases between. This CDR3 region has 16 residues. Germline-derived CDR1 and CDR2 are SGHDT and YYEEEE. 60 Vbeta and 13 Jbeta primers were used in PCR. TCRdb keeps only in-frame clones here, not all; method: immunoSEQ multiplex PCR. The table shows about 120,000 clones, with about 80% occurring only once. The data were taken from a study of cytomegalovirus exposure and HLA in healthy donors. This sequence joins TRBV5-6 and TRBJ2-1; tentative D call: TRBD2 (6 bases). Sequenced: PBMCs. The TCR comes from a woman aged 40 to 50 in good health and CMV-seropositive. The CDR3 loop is CASSWRDAGKYNEQFF. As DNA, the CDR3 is TGTGCCAGCAGCTGGCGGGACGCCGGAAAGTACAATGAGCAGTTCTTC.